This T cell receptor beta chain derives from a study of pediatric ulcerative colitis. The V gene's germline CDR1 is SEHNR and CDR2 FQNEAQ (reference sequence). The CDR3 has 16 residues. With 1 base removed from V and 2 bases from J, the gap between germline ends came to 9 bases. This clone has just one count. Method: immunoSEQ multiplex PCR; TCRdb's copy keeps in-frame clones and lacks some. This sample carries under 70,000 clones, more than 75% of them seen once, and the ten largest clones take about 1.5%. This TCR came from a boy between 10 and 17 years old who was a control in a study of pediatric ulcerative colitis. The rearrangement links TRBV7-9 to TRBJ2-6; D not certain. The source material was blood. The CDR3 loop reads CASSLDPPPGANVLTF. CDR3 DNA sequence: TGTGCCAGCAGCTTAGATCCCCCCCCTGGGGCCAACGTCCTGACTTTC.